This is a list of T cell receptor beta chains from one sample in a study of blood T cell repertoires in COVID-19. Libraries were prepared by immunoSEQ multiplex PCR; TCRdb keeps only in-frame clonotypes and omits some of them. The sample has 250,000 or so clones; approximately 82% are singletons. The material sequenced was peripheral blood. These receptors were collected from a man in his thirties or forties who had recovered from COVID-19. The CDR3 runs from the conserved cysteine through the conserved F or W. A D gene is named only where the DNA matches it firmly. Where a row states a size, it is once, few, many or the class of an expanded clone; other rows omit it.

>TRBJ2-2|TRBV5-1|-|15|TRBD1
TGCGCCAGCAGACAGGGACAGGGCTTAACCGGGGAGCTGTTTTTT
CASRQGQGLTGELFF
>TRBJ2-7|TRBV7-8|-|16|-
TGTGCCAGCAGCTTAGCTGGGCAGGGTGTCTCCTACGAGCAGTACTTC
CASSLAGQGVSYEQYF
>TRBJ2-3|TRBV18|-|15|-
TGTGCCAGCTCACCGGGGGGGCTTACGACAGATACGCAGTATTTT
CASSPGGLTTDTQYF
>TRBJ2-2|TRBV5-1|-|14|-
TGCGCCAGCACCTCGTCAGGGAACACCGGGGAGCTGTTTTTT
CASTSSGNTGELFF
>TRBJ1-2|TRBV6-5|few|14|-
TGTGCCAGCAGTTACGAGGCAGGGATTGGGGGCTACACCTTC
CASSYEAGIGGYTF
>TRBJ2-5|TRBV6-5|-|16|TRBD1
TGTGCCAGCAGTTCTATAAGGCCGGGACAGGGGCAGACCCAGTACTTC
CASSSIRPGQGQTQYF
>TRBJ2-1|TRBV14|-|14|-
TGTGCCAGCAGCCGGGGGGAAAACTACAATGAGCAGTTCTTC
CASSRGENYNEQFF
>TRBJ1-4|TRBV11-2|-|15|-
TGTGCCAGCAGCTTAGTGCGGGGGCATGGTGAAAAACTGTTTTTT
CASSLVRGHGEKLFF
>TRBJ2-3|TRBV19|-|14|TRBD1
TGTGCCAGTAGTACGACAGGGACCACAGATACGCAGTATTTT
CASSTTGTTDTQYF
>TRBJ2-1|TRBV5-1|-|17|TRBD2
TGCGCCAGCAGCCTCCTGACAGCGGGGGGGCCAGGAGATGAGCAGTTCTTC
CASSLLTAGGPGDEQFF
>TRBJ1-2|TRBV4-1|-|14|-
TGCGCCAGCAGCCAAGTCGTCAGGTCCTATGGCTACACCTTC
CASSQVVRSYGYTF
>TRBJ1-3|TRBV3-1/TRBV3-2|-|16|-
TGTGCCAGCAGCCAAGGGGTCGGGGTCTTTGGAAACACCATATATTTT
CASSQGVGVFGNTIYF
>TRBJ1-3|TRBV6-5|-|14|-
TGTGCCAGCATCCGGACAGTTTCTGGAAACACCATATATTTT
CASIRTVSGNTIYF
>TRBJ2-3|TRBV7-2|many|17|TRBD2
TGTGCCAGCAGCTTAGGCGGGGGGACCCCTAGCACAGATACGCAGTATTTT
CASSLGGGTPSTDTQYF
>TRBJ2-1|TRBV7-2|few|13|-
TGTGCCAGCAGCTTAGCTATTGTCACAGAGCAGTTCTTC
CASSLAIVTEQFF
>TRBJ2-2|TRBV6-5|-|14|TRBD1
TGTGCCAGCAGCCGCGGGACAGGTACCGGGGAGCTGTTTTTT
CASSRGTGTGELFF
>TRBJ1-2|TRBV11-3|-|14|-
TGTGCCAGCAGCTTAGGGTGGGGGGTCTATGGCTACACCTTC
CASSLGWGVYGYTF
>TRBJ1-1|TRBV28|-|12|-
TGTGCCAGCAGTTCCTCAGGCGCCGAAGCTTTCTTT
CASSSSGAEAFF
>TRBJ2-4|TRBV10-3|once|15|TRBD1
TGTGCCATCAGCGGACAGGGAGTAGCCAAAAACATTCAGTACTTC
CAISGQGVAKNIQYF
>TRBJ2-1|TRBV5-1|once|15|TRBD1
TGCGCCAGCAGCTTTACAGGGGAATCCTACAATGAGCAGTTCTTC
CASSFTGESYNEQFF
>TRBJ1-3|TRBV12-3/TRBV12-4|-|11|-
TGTGCCAGCAGTCTGAGGACAATTCGGAGTTTT
CASSLRTIRSF
>TRBJ2-7|TRBV7-2|-|12|TRBD1
TGTGCCAGCAGCCTACAGGGGTACGAGCAGTACTTC
CASSLQGYEQYF
>TRBJ1-4|TRBV25-1|-|15|-
TGTGCCAGCAGCGCAGGTTTATCAACTAATGAAAAACTGTTTTTT
CASSAGLSTNEKLFF
>TRBJ1-2|TRBV6-1|-|15|-
TGTGCCAGCAGTGAAGCTGGAGGGCAAGGGAGTGGCTACACCTTC
CASSEAGGQGSGYTF
>TRBJ1-2|TRBV28|-|12|-
TGTGCCAGCAGCACAGGAACAAAGGGCTACACCTTC
CASSTGTKGYTF
>TRBJ1-6|TRBV10-2|-|18|-
TGCGCCAGCAGTGAGTCTAAGAGGAGCTACTCCTATAATTCACCCCTCCACTTT
CASSESKRSYSYNSPLHF
>TRBJ1-2|TRBV3-1/TRBV3-2|-|15|TRBD1
TGTGCCAGCAGCCCTCCGGGACAGACCTTTCTTGGCTACACCTTC
CASSPPGQTFLGYTF
>TRBJ2-7|TRBV7-3|-|15|TRBD2
TGTGCCAGCAGCTCGGAAGCGGGGGCCCCCTACGAGCAGTACTTC
CASSSEAGAPYEQYF
>TRBJ1-1|TRBV5-1|-|15|-
TGCGCCAGCAGCCGACAGGATTTAGGTAGCACTGAAGCTTTCTTT
CASSRQDLGSTEAFF
>TRBJ2-1|TRBV9|-|11|-
TGTGCCAGCAGTTCGGGGAATGAGCAGTTCTTC
CASSSGNEQFF
>TRBJ2-1|TRBV29-1|-|12|TRBD1
TGCAGCGTTGCAGGGGGCGCAGGTGAGCAGTTCTTC
CSVAGGAGEQFF
>TRBJ2-6|TRBV19|-|18|-
TGTGCCAGTAGTAACCAGGGCCTCCTTATCTCTGGGGCCAACGTCCTGACTTTC
CASSNQGLLISGANVLTF
>TRBJ1-6|TRBV7-2|-|14|-
TGTGCCAGCAGCCAGGGCGGGGGCAATTCACCCCTCCACTTT
CASSQGGGNSPLHF
>TRBJ2-7|TRBV2|-|15|-
TGTGCCAGCAGTGAGGGCGGGGTATTACGAGGGGAGCAGTACTTC
CASSEGGVLRGEQYF
>TRBJ1-1|TRBV19|-|13|-
TGTGCCAGTAGTACGTATCGGGGGACTGAAGCTTTCTTT
CASSTYRGTEAFF
>TRBJ2-1|TRBV7-6|-|15|-
TGTGCCAGCAGCTTAGCAGCACGCTCCTACAATGAGCAGTTCTTC
CASSLAARSYNEQFF
>TRBJ2-7|TRBV10-1|-|14|TRBD1
TGCGCCAGCAGTGAGGGACAGGGGGTAGGAGAGCAGTACTTC
CASSEGQGVGEQYF
>TRBJ1-2|TRBV6-5|-|15|-
TGTGCCAGCAGTTACGAGGTCAGGTCGGGGTATGGCTACACCTTC
CASSYEVRSGYGYTF